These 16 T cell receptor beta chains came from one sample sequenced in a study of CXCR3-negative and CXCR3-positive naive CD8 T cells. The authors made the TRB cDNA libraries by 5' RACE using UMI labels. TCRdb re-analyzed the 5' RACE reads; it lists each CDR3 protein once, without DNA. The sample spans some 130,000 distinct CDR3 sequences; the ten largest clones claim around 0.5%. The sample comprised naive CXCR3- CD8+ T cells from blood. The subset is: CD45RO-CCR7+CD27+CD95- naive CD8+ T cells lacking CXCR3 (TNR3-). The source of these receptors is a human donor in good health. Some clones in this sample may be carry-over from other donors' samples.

The CDR3: CASSNAGTVVHEQYF. J is TRBJ2-7 and V is TRBV4-1; as DNA is missing, the TRBD1 call by TCRdb cannot be tested. CDR3 length: 15 residues. From germline, CDR1 is MGHRA and CDR2 YSYEKL.

CDR3 amino acids: CASSQGGTQETQYF. The V call is TRBV4-3, the J call TRBJ2-5; TCRdb's D gene call, TRBD1, goes unchecked for lack of DNA. CDR1 and CDR2 from the germline V gene are LGHNA and YSLEER. The CDR3 covers 14 residues.

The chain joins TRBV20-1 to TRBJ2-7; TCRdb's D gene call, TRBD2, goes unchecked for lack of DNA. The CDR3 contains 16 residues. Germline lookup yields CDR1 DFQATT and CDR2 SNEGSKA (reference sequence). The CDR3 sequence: CSAPPPTSGRLYEQYF.

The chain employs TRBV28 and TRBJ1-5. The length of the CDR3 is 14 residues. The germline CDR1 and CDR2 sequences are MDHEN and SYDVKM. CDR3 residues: CASSLGRGYQPQHF.

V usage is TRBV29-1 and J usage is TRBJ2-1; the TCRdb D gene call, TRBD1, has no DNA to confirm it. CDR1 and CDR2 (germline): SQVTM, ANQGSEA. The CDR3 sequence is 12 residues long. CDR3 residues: CSVESGINEQFF.

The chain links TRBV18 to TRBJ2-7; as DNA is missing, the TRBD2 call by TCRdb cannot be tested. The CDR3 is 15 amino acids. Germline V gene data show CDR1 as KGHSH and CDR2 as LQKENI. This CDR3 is CASSPPLAGAYEQYF.

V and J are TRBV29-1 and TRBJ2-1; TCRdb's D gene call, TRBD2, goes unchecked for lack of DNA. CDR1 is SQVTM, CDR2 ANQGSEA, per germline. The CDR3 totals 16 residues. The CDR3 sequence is CSVEYLDSSSYNEQFF.

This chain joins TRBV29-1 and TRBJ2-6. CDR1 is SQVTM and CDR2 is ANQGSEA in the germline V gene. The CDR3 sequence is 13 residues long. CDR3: CSVLGSGANVLTF.

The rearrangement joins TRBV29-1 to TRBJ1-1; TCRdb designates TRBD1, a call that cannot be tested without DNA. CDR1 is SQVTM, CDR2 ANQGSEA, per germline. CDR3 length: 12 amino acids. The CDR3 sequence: CSVDIGVPEAFF.

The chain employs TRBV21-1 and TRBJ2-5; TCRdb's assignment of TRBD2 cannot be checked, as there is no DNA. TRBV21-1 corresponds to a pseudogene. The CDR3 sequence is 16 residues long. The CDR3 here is CASSKDGGRGTETQYF.

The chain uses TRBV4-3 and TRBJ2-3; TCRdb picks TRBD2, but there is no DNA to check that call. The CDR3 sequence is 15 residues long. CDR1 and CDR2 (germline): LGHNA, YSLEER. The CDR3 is CASSQEEAEWDTQYF.

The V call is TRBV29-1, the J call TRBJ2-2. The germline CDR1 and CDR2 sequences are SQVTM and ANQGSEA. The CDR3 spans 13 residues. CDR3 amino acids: CSVRGPNTGELFF.

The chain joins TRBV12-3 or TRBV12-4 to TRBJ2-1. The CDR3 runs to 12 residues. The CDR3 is CASSLGGDKQFF.

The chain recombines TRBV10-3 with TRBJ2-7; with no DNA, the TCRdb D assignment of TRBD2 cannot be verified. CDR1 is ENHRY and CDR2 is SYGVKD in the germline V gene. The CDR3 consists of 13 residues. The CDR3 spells CAISAGGTAEQYF.

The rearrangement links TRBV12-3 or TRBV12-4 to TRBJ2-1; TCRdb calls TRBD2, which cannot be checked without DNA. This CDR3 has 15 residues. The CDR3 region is CASSDGLAGKNEQFF.

The CDR3 here is CASSLAGTRSYNEQFF. This chain joins TRBV7-8 and TRBJ2-1; without DNA, the TCRdb call of TRBD2 cannot be checked. Germline V gives CDR1 SGHVS, CDR2 FQNEAQ. This CDR3 is 16 amino acids long.